This T cell receptor beta chain was retrieved from a study of OX40 agonist ivuxolimab in advanced cancers. Study findings and constraints: Normalized T-cell clonal expansion was also low in a subset of nonresponders.

Repertoires were generated with immunoSEQ multiplex PCR, while TCRdb's copy carries only in-frame clones and drops some. The repertoire holds tens of thousands of clones, with around 90% as singletons. Trimming took 11 bases from V and 0 from J, leaving 17 bases between them. CDR1 and CDR2 from the germline V gene are MDHEN and SYDVKM. The CDR3 extends over 15 amino acids. This clone was detected only a few times. Antigen unknown. The chain recombines TRBV28 with TRBJ1-5, with D uncertain. The source is an adult with an advanced solid tumor such as melanoma, head and neck, liver or kidney cancer. Sequenced here: CD4+ or CD8+ T cells sorted from blood, sampled in a trial of the OX40 agonist ivuxolimab. This CDR3 is CACRSGSLSNQPQHF. Written as DNA, the CDR3 is TGTGCCTGCCGGTCGGGGTCCCTTAGCAATCAGCCCCAGCATTTT. The whole variable domain, remainder taken from reference TRBV28 and TRBJ1-5, is DVKVTQSSRYLVKRTGEKVFLECVQDMDHENMFWYRQDPGLGLRLIYFSYDVKMKEKGDIPEGYSVSREKKERFSLILESASTNQTSMYLCACRSGSLSNQPQHFGDGTRLSIL.